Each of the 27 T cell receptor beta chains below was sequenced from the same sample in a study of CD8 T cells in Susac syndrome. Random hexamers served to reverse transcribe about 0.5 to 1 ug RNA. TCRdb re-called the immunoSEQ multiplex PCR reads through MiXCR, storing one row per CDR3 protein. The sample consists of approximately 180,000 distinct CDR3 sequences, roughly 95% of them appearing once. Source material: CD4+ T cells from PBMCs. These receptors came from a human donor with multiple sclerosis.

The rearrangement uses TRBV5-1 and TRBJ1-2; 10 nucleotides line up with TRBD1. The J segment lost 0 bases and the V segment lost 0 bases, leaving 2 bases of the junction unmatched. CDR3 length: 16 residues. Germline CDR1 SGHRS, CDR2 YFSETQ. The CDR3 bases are TGCGCCAGCAGCTTGGGACAGGGGGCTACTAACTATGGCTACACCTTC. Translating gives CASSLGQGATNYGYTF.

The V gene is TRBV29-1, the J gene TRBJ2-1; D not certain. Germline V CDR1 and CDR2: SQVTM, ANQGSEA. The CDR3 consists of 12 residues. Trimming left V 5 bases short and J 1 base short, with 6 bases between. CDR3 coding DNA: TGCAGCGTTCGCCGATCCTACAATGAGCAGTTCTTC. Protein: CSVRRSYNEQFF.

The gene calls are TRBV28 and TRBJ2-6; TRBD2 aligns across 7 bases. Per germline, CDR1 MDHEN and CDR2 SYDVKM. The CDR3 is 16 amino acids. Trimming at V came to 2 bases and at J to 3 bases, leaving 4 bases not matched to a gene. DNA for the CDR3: TGTGCCAGCAGTTTAAGGGGAGGGTTTGGGGCCAACGTCCTGACTTTC. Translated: CASSLRGGFGANVLTF.

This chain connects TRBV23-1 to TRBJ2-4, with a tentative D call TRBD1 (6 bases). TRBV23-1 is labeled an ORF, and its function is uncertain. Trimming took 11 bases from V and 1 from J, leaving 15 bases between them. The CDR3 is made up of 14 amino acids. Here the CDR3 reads CALRGGKAKNIQYF. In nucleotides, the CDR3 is TGCGCCCTGCGAGGGGGAAAGGCCAAAAACATTCAGTACTTC.

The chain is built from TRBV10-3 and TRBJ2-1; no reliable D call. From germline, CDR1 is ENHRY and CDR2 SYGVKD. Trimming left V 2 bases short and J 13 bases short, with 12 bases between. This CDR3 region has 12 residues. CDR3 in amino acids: CAISEAPSAQFF. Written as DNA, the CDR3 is TGTGCCATCAGTGAGGCTCCTTCGGCCCAGTTCTTC.

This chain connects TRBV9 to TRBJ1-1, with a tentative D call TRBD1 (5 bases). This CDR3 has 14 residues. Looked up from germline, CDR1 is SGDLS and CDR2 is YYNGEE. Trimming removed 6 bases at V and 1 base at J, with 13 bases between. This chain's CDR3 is CASNPRGSNTEAFF. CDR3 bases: TGTGCCAGCAATCCTCGGGGGTCGAACACTGAAGCTTTCTTT.

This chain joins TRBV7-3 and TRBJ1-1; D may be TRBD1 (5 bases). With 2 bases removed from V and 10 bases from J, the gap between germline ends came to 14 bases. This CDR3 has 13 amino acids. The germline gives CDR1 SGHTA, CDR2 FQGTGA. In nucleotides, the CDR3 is TGTGCCAGCAGCTTATTTCCTCAGGGTGGAGCTTTCTTT. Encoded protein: CASSLFPQGGAFF.

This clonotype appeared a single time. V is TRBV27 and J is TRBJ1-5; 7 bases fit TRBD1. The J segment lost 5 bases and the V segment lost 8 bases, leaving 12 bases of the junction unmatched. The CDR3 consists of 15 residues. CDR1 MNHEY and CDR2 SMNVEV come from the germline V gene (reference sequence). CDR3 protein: CASCEGTAPYQPQHF. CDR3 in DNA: TGTGCCAGCTGTGAGGGGACAGCCCCTTATCAGCCCCAGCATTTT.

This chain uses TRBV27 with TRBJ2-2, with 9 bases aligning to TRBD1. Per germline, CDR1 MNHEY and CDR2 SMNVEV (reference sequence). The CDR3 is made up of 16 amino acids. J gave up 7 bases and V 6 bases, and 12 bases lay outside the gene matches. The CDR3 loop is CASRAWTQGASGELFF. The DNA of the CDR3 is TGTGCCAGCAGGGCGTGGACACAGGGGGCGAGCGGGGAGCTGTTTTTT.

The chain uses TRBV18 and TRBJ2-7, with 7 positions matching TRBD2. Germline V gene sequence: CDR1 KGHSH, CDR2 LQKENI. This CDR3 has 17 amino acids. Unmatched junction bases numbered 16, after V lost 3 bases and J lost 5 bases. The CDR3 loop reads CASSPPVRTWEGDEQYF. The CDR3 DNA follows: TGTGCCAGCTCACCGCCGGTCCGAACATGGGAGGGAGACGAGCAGTACTTC.

The CDR3 loop reads CASRPAGLAGSYEQYF. In DNA form, the CDR3 reads TGTGCCAGCAGGCCCGCGGGACTAGCGGGCTCCTACGAGCAGTACTTC. The chain carries TRBV28 and TRBJ2-7; 12 bases are a match to TRBD2. The CDR3 runs to 16 residues. CDR1 MDHEN and CDR2 SYDVKM come from the germline V gene. V lost 6 bases, J lost 0 bases, and 6 bases stayed unmatched.

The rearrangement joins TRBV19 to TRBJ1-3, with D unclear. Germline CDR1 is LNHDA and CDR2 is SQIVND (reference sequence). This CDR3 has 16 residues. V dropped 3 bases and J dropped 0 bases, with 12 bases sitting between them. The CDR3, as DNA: TGTGCCAGTAGTATGACTCGCACGGCCTCTGGAAACACCATATATTTT. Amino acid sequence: CASSMTRTASGNTIYF.

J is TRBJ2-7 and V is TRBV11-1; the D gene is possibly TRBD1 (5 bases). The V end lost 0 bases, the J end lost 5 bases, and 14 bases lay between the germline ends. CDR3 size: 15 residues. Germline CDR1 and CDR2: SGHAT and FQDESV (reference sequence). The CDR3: CASSLAPTQGNEQYF. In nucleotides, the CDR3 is TGTGCCAGCAGCTTAGCGCCAACTCAGGGTAACGAGCAGTACTTC.

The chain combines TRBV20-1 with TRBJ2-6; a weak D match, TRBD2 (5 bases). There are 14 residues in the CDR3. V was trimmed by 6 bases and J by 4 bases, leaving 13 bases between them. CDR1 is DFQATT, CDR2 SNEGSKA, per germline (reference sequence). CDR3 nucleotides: TGCAGTGCAGAGGGCCGAGGGGGGGCCAACGTCCTGACTTTC. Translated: CSAEGRGGANVLTF.

This CDR3 is CASSPYSEQFF. The DNA of the CDR3 is TGTGCCAGCTCACCTTACAGCGAGCAGTTCTTC. The J gene is TRBJ2-1, the V gene TRBV18; D gene uncertain. The CDR3 loop spans 11 amino acids. Germline V gives CDR1 KGHSH, CDR2 LQKENI. With 3 bases removed from V and 10 bases from J, the gap between germline ends came to 7 bases.

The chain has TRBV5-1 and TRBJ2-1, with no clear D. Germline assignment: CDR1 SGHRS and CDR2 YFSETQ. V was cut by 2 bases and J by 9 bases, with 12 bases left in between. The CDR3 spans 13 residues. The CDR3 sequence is CASSFDPLGEQFF. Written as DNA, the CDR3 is TGCGCCAGCAGCTTTGATCCGCTGGGTGAGCAGTTCTTC.

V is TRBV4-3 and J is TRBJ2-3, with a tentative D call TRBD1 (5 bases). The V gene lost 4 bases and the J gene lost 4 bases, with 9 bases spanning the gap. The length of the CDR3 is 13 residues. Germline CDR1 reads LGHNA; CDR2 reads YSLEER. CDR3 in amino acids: CASSRTGSDTQYF. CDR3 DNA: TGCGCCAGCAGCCGTACAGGATCAGATACGCAGTATTTT.

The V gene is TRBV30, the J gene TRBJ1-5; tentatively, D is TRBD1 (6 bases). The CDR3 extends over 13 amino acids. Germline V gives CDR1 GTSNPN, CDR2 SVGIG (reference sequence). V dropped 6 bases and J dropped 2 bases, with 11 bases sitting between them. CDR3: CACTGKGNQPQHF. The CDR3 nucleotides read TGTGCCTGTACAGGGAAGGGCAATCAGCCCCAGCATTTT.

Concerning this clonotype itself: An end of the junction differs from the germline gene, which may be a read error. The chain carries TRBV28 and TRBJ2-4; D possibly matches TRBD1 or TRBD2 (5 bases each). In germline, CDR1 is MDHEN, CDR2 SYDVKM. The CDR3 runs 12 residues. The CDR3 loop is CASSGYRDLEDF. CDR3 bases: TGTGCCAGCAGTGGATACCGGGACCTAGAAGACTTC.

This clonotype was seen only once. This CDR3 is CATSGAGGQPQHF. The CDR3 DNA reads as TGTGCCACCAGCGGCGCAGGGGGCCAGCCCCAGCATTTT. This chain uses TRBV15 with TRBJ1-5; 8 nucleotides agree with TRBD1. In germline, CDR1 is LNHNV, CDR2 YYDKDF (reference sequence). The V segment lost 5 bases and the J segment 7 bases; nucleotides outside the gene matches: 4. This CDR3 is built from 13 residues.

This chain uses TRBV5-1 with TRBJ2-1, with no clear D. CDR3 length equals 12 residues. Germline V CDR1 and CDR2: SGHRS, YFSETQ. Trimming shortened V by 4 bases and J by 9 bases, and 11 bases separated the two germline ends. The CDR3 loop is CASSASVGEQFF. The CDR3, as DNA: TGCGCCAGCAGCGCTAGTGTGGGTGAGCAGTTCTTC.

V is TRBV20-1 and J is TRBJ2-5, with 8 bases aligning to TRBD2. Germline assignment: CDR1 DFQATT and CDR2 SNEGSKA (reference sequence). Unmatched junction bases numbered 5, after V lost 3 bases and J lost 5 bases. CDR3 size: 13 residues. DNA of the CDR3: TGCAGTGCTAGGTCGGGGGGGCTGGAGACCCAGTACTTC. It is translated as CSARSGGLETQYF.

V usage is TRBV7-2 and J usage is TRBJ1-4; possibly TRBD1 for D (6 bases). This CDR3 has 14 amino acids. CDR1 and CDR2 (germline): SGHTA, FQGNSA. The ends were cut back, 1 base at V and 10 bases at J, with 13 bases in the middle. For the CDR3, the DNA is TGTGCCAGCAGCTTAGTAGGGACATCGGGAAAACTGTTTTTT. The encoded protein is CASSLVGTSGKLFF.

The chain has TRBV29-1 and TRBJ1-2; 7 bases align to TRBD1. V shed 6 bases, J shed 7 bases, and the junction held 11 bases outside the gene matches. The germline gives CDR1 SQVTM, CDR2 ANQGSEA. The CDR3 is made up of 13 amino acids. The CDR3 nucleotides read TGCAGCGTGGGCCCCGGGACAGCGTTTGGCTACACCTTC. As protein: CSVGPGTAFGYTF.

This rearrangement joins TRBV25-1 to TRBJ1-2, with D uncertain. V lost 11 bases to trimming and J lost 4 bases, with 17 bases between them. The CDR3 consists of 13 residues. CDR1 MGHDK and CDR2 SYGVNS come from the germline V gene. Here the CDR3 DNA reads TGTGCCCCCAAGCCCGGACTGAGCTATGGCTACACCTTC. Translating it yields CAPKPGLSYGYTF.

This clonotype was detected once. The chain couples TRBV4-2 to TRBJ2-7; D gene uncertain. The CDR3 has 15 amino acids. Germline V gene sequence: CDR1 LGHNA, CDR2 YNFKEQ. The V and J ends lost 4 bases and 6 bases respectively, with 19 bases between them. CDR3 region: CASSRTQQLISEQYF. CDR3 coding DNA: TGTGCCAGCAGCCGAACACAGCAACTGATCTCCGAGCAGTACTTC.

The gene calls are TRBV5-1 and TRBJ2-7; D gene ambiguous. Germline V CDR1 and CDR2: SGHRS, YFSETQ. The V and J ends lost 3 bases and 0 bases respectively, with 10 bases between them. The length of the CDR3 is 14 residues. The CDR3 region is CASSYEPRSYEQYF. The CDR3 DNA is TGCGCCAGCAGCTACGAGCCGCGCTCCTACGAGCAGTACTTC.